This is a list of T cell receptor beta chains from one sample in a study of shared clonotypes between healthy human individuals. TCRdb's copy holds only in-frame clones and misses some; the assay was immunoSEQ multiplex PCR. This table holds some 790,000 clones, approximately 77% found once. Sample: memory CD4+ T cells sorted from blood. The origin of the receptors is a woman in her twenties or thirties in good health. Each CDR3 is given with its conserved first and last residue. The order of the fields is J gene, V gene, D gene, clone size, CDR3 DNA, CDR3 protein. The D gene is left open where the match is weak. Size values are once, few and many counts, or a class for expanded clones, and some rows have none.

>TRBJ2-2|TRBV5-4|NA|NA
TGTGCCAGCAGCTTCGAGAGGGGGAACACCGGGGAGCTGTTTTTT
CASSFERGNTGELFF
>TRBJ2-3|TRBV5-1|NA|NA
TGCGCCAGCAGCCCGGAGGTGGATTTTCCCACAGATACGCAGTATTTT
CASSPEVDFPTDTQYF
>TRBJ2-2|TRBV7-8|NA|few
TGTGCCAGCAGCACCAAGCGGGACATTGGGGTGGAGACCGGGGAGCTGTTTTTT
CASSTKRDIGVETGELFF
>TRBJ1-5|TRBV6-1|TRBD1|NA
TGTGCCAGCGGGGGACAGGGAGGTCAGCCCCAGCATTTT
CASGGQGGQPQHF
>TRBJ1-5|TRBV6-1|NA|NA
TGTGCCAGCAGTGAAGAGGGACTCAGTAATCAACCCCAGCATTTT
CASSEEGLSNQPQHF
>TRBJ2-3|TRBV10-3|TRBD2|NA
TGTGCCATCAGTGCGGGACTAGCGGGAGTTTCGTACACGCAGTATTTT
CAISAGLAGVSYTQYF
>TRBJ2-1|TRBV5-8|TRBD2|NA
TGTGCCAGCAGCGCAAGGACTAGCGGGAGTTGGAGCTCCTACAATGAGCAGTTCTTC
CASSARTSGSWSSYNEQFF
>TRBJ2-3|TRBV28|TRBD2|few
TGTGCCAGCAACATTAGCGGGAGGGATTCTACGCAGTATTTT
CASNISGRDSTQYF
>TRBJ2-6|TRBV25-1|NA|few
TGTGCCAGCAGTAGATGGGTCGGTGGGGCCAACGTCCTGACTTTC
CASSRWVGGANVLTF
>TRBJ1-2|TRBV5-4|NA|once
TGTGCCAGCAGCTTGCTAGAGACCCCCCACCAAGGCTACACCTTC
CASSLLETPHQGYTF
>TRBJ2-3|TRBV11-2|TRBD2|NA
TGTGCCAGCAGCTTACAGGGCCGGGGACTAGCAGTTACGCAGTATTTT
CASSLQGRGLAVTQYF
>TRBJ1-2|TRBV28|NA|few
TGTGCCAGCAGTTTATTCCCTCGAGGCTACACCTTC
CASSLFPRGYTF
>TRBJ1-2|TRBV28|TRBD1|NA
TGTGCCAGCAATTTTGGGACAGGGAACTATGGCTACACCTTC
CASNFGTGNYGYTF
>TRBJ1-1|TRBV29-1|TRBD1|few
TGCAGCGCGGACAGGGGAGGTACTGAAGCTTTCTTT
CSADRGGTEAFF
>TRBJ1-1|TRBV5-4|TRBD1|NA
TGTGCCAGCAGCACGGGACAGGGGGTCACTGAAGCTTTCTTT
CASSTGQGVTEAFF
>TRBJ2-7|TRBV7-2|NA|NA
TGTGCCAGCAGCTTACAGGGCCCATACGAGCAGTACTTC
CASSLQGPYEQYF
>TRBJ1-5|TRBV27|NA|NA
TGTGCCAGCAGTTACGGAAATAGCAATCAGCCCCAGCATTTT
CASSYGNSNQPQHF
>TRBJ2-2|TRBV5-1|NA|NA
TGCGCCAGCAGTTTCAGAGCGGACCCGGGGACCGGGGAGCTGTTTTTT
CASSFRADPGTGELFF
>TRBJ2-2|TRBV28|TRBD1|many
TGTGCCAGCTATCCCTCGCCCGGGACAGGGGGGAGGAACACCGGGGAGCTGTTTTTT
CASYPSPGTGGRNTGELFF
>TRBJ1-2|TRBV6-6|TRBD1|NA
TGTGCCAGCAACCCGGACAGGTCAAACTATGGCTACACCTTC
CASNPDRSNYGYTF
>TRBJ2-7|TRBV5-5|NA|NA
TGTGCCAGCAGCCAGACCGGGACCCGCCCCTACGAGCAGTACTTC
CASSQTGTRPYEQYF
>TRBJ2-3|TRBV7-2|NA|few
TGTGCCAGCAGCCCCGATTACATGACAGATACGCAGTATTTT
CASSPDYMTDTQYF
>TRBJ1-1|TRBV6-1|NA|NA
TGTGCCAGCAGTGCGTCACGGATCACTGAAGCTTTCTTT
CASSASRITEAFF
>TRBJ2-7|TRBV5-8|TRBD2|NA
TGTGCCAGCAGTACCGGGACTAGAAGCTCCTACGAGCAGTACTTC
CASSTGTRSSYEQYF
>TRBJ2-1|TRBV2|TRBD2|NA
TGTGCCAGCAGTGGCCCGCGGGAGGGCCGGGGAAATGAGCAGTTCTTC
CASSGPREGRGNEQFF
>TRBJ2-3|TRBV5-1|TRBD1|NA
TGCGCCAGCAGCCTGGACAGGGGATTAGATACGCAGTATTTT
CASSLDRGLDTQYF
>TRBJ2-3|TRBV18|NA|NA
TGTGCCAGCTCACCTTCGTCACAGGACACAGATACGCAGTATTTT
CASSPSSQDTDTQYF